This entry lists 15 T cell receptor beta chains sequenced from one sample in a study of control samples from healthy donors and cancer patients. Repertoires were generated with immunoSEQ multiplex PCR, while TCRdb's copy carries only in-frame clones and drops some. The data show about 38,000 clones, more than 70% seen once. The specimen was PBMCs. All receptors come from an older woman with lung cancer.

Only one count was recorded for this clone. The rearrangement uses TRBV6-1 and TRBJ1-5; D might be TRBD1 (5 bases). Trimming took off 1 base at V and 5 bases at J, with 12 bases between the two ends. This CDR3 spans 15 amino acids. The germline gives CDR1 MNHNS, CDR2 SASEGT. The CDR3 region is CASSEVGDLDQPQHF. The CDR3 nucleotides read TGTGCCAGCAGTGAAGTAGGGGATTTGGATCAGCCCCAGCATTTT.

The chain employs TRBV6-5 and TRBJ1-2; D gene unclear. With 0 bases removed from V and 0 bases from J, the gap between germline ends came to 11 bases. Germline loops: CDR1 MNHEY, CDR2 SVGAGI. The CDR3 loop spans 16 amino acids. The CDR3 region has the DNA TGTGCCAGCAGTTACTCGATTCCCGGTCCTAACTATGGCTACACCTTC. This encodes CASSYSIPGPNYGYTF.

The rearrangement links TRBV10-1 to TRBJ2-2; TRBD1 might be the D (6 bases). Looked up from germline, CDR1 is WNHNN and CDR2 is SYGVQD (reference sequence). The CDR3 extends over 15 amino acids. V was trimmed by 3 bases and J by 1 base, leaving 9 bases between them. The CDR3 nucleotides read TGCGCCAGCAGTGACCCCAGGGGGAACACCGGGGAGCTGTTTTTT. Translation: CASSDPRGNTGELFF.

CDR3 region: CASSGTTAAGEQYF. In DNA form, the CDR3 reads TGCGCCAGCAGTGGGACCACGGCAGCTGGGGAGCAGTACTTC. The rearrangement links TRBV10-1 to TRBJ2-7; D is undetermined. Germline V CDR1 and CDR2: WNHNN, SYGVQD (reference sequence). V was cut by 4 bases and J by 7 bases, with 17 bases left in between. CDR3 length equals 14 residues.

CDR3 in DNA: TGTGCCAGCAGACCCCAGGGTGGGGGGGCCTACGAGCAGTACTTC. Encoded protein: CASRPQGGGAYEQYF. The chain uses TRBV6-5 and TRBJ2-7; TRBD2 aligns across 7 bases. V lost 6 bases to trimming and J lost 2 bases; unmatched junction nucleotides: 10. The CDR3 covers 15 residues. From germline, CDR1 is MNHEY and CDR2 SVGAGI.

V gene TRBV7-8 combines with J gene TRBJ2-3, with D possibly matching TRBD1 (6 bases). Trimming removed 4 bases from V and 6 bases from J, with 20 bases in between. Germline V gene lookup returns CDR1 SGHVS and CDR2 FQNEAQ. The CDR3 loop spans 16 amino acids. In DNA, the CDR3 is TGTGCCAGCAGCTCTACCTACAGGGATTCTAGGGATACGCAGTATTTT. Amino acids: CASSSTYRDSRDTQYF.

The chain employs TRBV30 and TRBJ1-6; D not resolved. There are 13 residues in the CDR3. Germline values: CDR1 GTSNPN, CDR2 SVGIG (reference sequence). Deletions cut 5 bases from V and 6 bases from J, with 11 bases between. The CDR3 DNA follows: TGTGCCTGGGGAAAGCAGTCTAATTCACCCCTCCACTTT. Its protein is CAWGKQSNSPLHF. Filled out from reference TRBV30 and TRBJ1-6, the complete variable domain reads SQTIHQWPATLVQPVGSPLSLECTVEGTSNPNLYWYRQAAGRGLQLLFYSVGIGQISSEVPQNLSASRPQDRQFILSSKKLLLSDSGFYLCAWGKQSNSPLHFGNGTRLTVT.

This chain connects TRBV19 to TRBJ1-3; D unclear. The V end lost 5 bases, the J end lost 4 bases, and 12 bases lay between the germline ends. Per germline, CDR1 LNHDA and CDR2 SQIVND (reference sequence). This CDR3 is 14 amino acids long. The CDR3 region is CASSSSRRGNTIYF. CDR3 nucleotides: TGTGCCAGTAGTTCATCCCGGAGAGGAAACACCATATATTTT.

The genes are TRBV21-1 and TRBJ1-5; the D segment call TRBD1 is taken from the table without a DNA check. TRBV21-1 is an annotated pseudogene. The CDR3 is made up of 15 amino acids. CDR3 in DNA: TGTGCCAGCAGCACCTACAGGGATAGCAATCAGCCCCAGCATTTT. Its translation: CASSTYRDSNQPQHF.

This chain uses TRBV7-3 with TRBJ2-2; D is undetermined. V was cut by 5 bases and J by 8 bases, with 9 bases left in between. Germline CDR1 and CDR2: SGHTA and FQGTGA. This CDR3 contains 12 residues. CDR3 coding DNA: TGTGCCAGCAGCCTTATGCGTGGGGAGCTGTTTTTT. Translation: CASSLMRGELFF.

This chain connects TRBV12-3 or TRBV12-4 to TRBJ2-7; D remains ambiguous. The CDR3 length is 11 residues. Trimming took 3 bases from V and 2 from J, leaving 2 bases between them. The CDR3 region has the DNA TGTGCCAGCAGTTTTACCTACGAGCAGTACTTC. Its translation: CASSFTYEQYF.

V is TRBV5-6 and J is TRBJ1-2; a possible D gene is TRBD1 (5 bases). The CDR3 runs 13 residues. Trimming cost V 0 bases and J 6 bases, with 9 bases left between them. The germline V gene has CDR1 SGHDT and CDR2 YYEEEE. The CDR3, as DNA: TGTGCCAGCAGCTTGGCAGGGTCGGATGGCTACACCTTC. Translation: CASSLAGSDGYTF.

V gene TRBV18 combines with J gene TRBJ2-5; D unresolved. V gave up 5 bases and J gave up 4 bases, with 14 bases separating them. Germline-derived CDR1 and CDR2 are KGHSH and LQKENI. CDR3 length equals 14 residues. Here the CDR3 DNA reads TGTGCCAGCTCATCATACTCTTTAGGAGAGACCCAGTACTTC. Protein sequence: CASSSYSLGETQYF.

The CDR3 loop is CASRDQGSSRNSPLHF. The DNA of the CDR3 is TGTGCCAGCAGGGATCAGGGGTCATCCCGCAATTCACCCCTCCACTTT. The chain employs TRBV6-4 and TRBJ1-6, with D possibly TRBD1 on 6 matching bases. Germline V gene data show CDR1 as MRHNA and CDR2 as SNTAGT. V was cut by 6 bases and J by 7 bases, with 19 bases left in between. The CDR3 spans 16 residues.

The V call is TRBV10-3, the J call TRBJ1-1, with D maybe TRBD1 (6 bases). In germline, CDR1 is ENHRY, CDR2 SYGVKD. The V end lost 6 bases, the J end lost 1 base, and 6 bases lay between the germline ends. The CDR3 contains 12 residues. The CDR3 DNA sequence: TGTGCCATCAGGACAGGGAACACTGAAGCTTTCTTT. Translation gives CAIRTGNTEAFF.